The rows below give T cell receptor beta chains drawn from one sample of a study of cytomegalovirus exposure and HLA in healthy donors. Libraries were prepared by immunoSEQ multiplex PCR; TCRdb keeps only in-frame clonotypes and omits some of them. The sample holds over 150,000 clones; around 79% are singletons and the top ten take roughly 2.8%. The sequenced sample was PBMCs. All receptors derive from a young man in good health and CMV-seronegative. Each CDR3 is given with its conserved first and last residue. A D gene is named only where the DNA matches it firmly. A row's size may be missing; if present it is once, few, many or a size class.

TRBJ1-5	TRBV13	NA	NA	CASSPRAGGAVNQPQHF	TGTGCCAGCAGCCCAAGGGCGGGGGGGGCAGTCAATCAGCCCCAGCATTTT
TRBJ2-3	TRBV28	NA	NA	CASSFILDTQYF	TGTGCCAGCAGTTTTATATTAGATACGCAGTATTTT
TRBJ1-3	TRBV5-4	once	NA	CASSLNTGAGNTIYF	TGTGCCAGCAGCTTGAATACGGGGGCTGGAAACACCATATATTTT
TRBJ1-1	TRBV5-6	NA	NA	CASSFGQLNTEAFF	TGTGCCAGCAGCTTCGGACAGCTGAACACTGAAGCTTTCTTT
TRBJ2-1	TRBV27	NA	NA	CASSSASSYNEQFF	TGTGCCAGCAGTTCCGCTAGCTCCTACAATGAGCAGTTCTTC
TRBJ2-3	TRBV5-1	NA	TRBD2	CASRRQLAGGRGASTDTQYF	TGCGCCAGCAGAAGACAACTAGCGGGGGGCCGAGGGGCAAGCACAGATACGCAGTATTTT
TRBJ1-6	TRBV7-9	NA	NA	CSSSFSGGAGGSPLHF	TGTTCCAGCAGCTTCTCTGGGGGAGCGGGGGGTTCACCCCTCCACTTT
TRBJ1-1	TRBV29-1	NA	NA	CSVPEGTEAFF	TGCAGCGTTCCGGAGGGGACTGAAGCTTTCTTT
TRBJ2-4	TRBV19	NA	TRBD1	CASSTGNSQYF	TGTGCCAGTTCGACAGGGAACAGTCAGTACTTC
TRBJ1-4	TRBV2	NA	TRBD1	CASSLDRAAENEKLFF	TGTGCCAGCAGTTTGGACAGGGCCGCAGAGAATGAAAAACTGTTTTTT
TRBJ1-5	TRBV6-1	NA	NA	CASSEALTPFSNQPQHF	TGTGCCAGCAGTGAGGCCTTAACCCCTTTTAGCAATCAGCCCCAGCATTTT
TRBJ1-2	TRBV6-1	NA	NA	CASRLTGAYTF	TGTGCCAGCAGGCTGACAGGAGCCTACACCTTC
TRBJ2-2	TRBV4-3	NA	TRBD2	CASSRIGGGGNTGELFF	TGCGCCAGCAGCCGGATTGGCGGGGGGGGGAACACCGGGGAGCTGTTTTTT
TRBJ1-3	TRBV19	NA	NA	CASSMGRTSGNTIYF	TGTGCCAGTAGTATGGGGCGGACCTCTGGAAACACCATATATTTT
TRBJ2-1	TRBV27	NA	NA	CASSPLIGTSSYNEQFF	TGTGCCAGCAGTCCTCTAATCGGGACTTCTTCCTACAATGAGCAGTTCTTC
TRBJ1-2	TRBV10-3	NA	NA	CAISRDNLRLNYGYTF	TGTGCCATCAGCCGGGACAACCTTCGTCTTAACTATGGCTACACCTTC
TRBJ1-1	TRBV6-6	NA	NA	CASGDRQEAFF	TGTGCCAGCGGAGACAGACAAGAAGCTTTCTTT
TRBJ1-4	TRBV7-8	NA	NA	CASSLGPAGNEKLFF	TGTGCCAGCAGCTTGGGGCCGGCGGGGAATGAAAAACTGTTTTTT
TRBJ2-3	TRBV27	once	TRBD1	CASSFLTGGWGTDTQYF	TGTGCCAGCAGTTTCCTGACAGGGGGCTGGGGGACAGATACGCAGTATTTT
TRBJ1-6	TRBV5-6	NA	NA	CASSSHSGVRLYSPLHF	TGTGCCAGCAGCTCCCATTCCGGGGTGAGGTTATATTCACCCCTCCACTTT
TRBJ2-1	TRBV6-5	NA	NA	CASSYNGHYNEQFF	TGTGCCAGCAGTTATAACGGACATTACAATGAGCAGTTCTTC
TRBJ1-2	TRBV6-5	NA	NA	CASSYSQGLGYTF	TGTGCCAGCAGTTACAGTCAGGGCCTTGGCTACACCTTC
TRBJ1-1	TRBV5-1	few	TRBD1	CASSIGTGNDVTFF	TGCGCCAGCAGCATTGGGACAGGGAACGACGTGACTTTCTTT
TRBJ2-4	TRBV19	NA	NA	CASSRGLRYF	TGTGCCAGTAGTAGGGGGCTGAGGTACTTC
TRBJ2-5	TRBV5-1	NA	NA	CASGGAGQETQYF	TGCGCCAGCGGGGGGGCAGGACAAGAGACCCAGTACTTC
TRBJ2-1	TRBV7-9	NA	TRBD1	CASSLRDRGSSYNEQFF	TGTGCCAGCAGCTTAAGGGACAGGGGATCAAGCTACAATGAGCAGTTCTTC
TRBJ2-1	TRBV11-2	few	TRBD2	CASSTEGWRGGQNEQFF	TGTGCCAGCAGCACTGAAGGATGGCGGGGGGGCCAGAATGAGCAGTTCTTC
TRBJ1-4	TRBV10-2	NA	NA	CASSWSEKLFF	TGCGCCAGCAGTTGGAGTGAAAAACTGTTTTTT
TRBJ1-1	TRBV6-1	NA	TRBD1	CASSWTGVNTEAFF	TGTGCCAGCAGCTGGACAGGGGTGAACACTGAAGCTTTCTTT
TRBJ1-2	TRBV6-6	NA	TRBD1	CASRAGQGNYGYTF	TGTGCCAGCAGGGCGGGACAGGGGAACTATGGCTACACCTTC
TRBJ1-3	TRBV5-1	NA	NA	CASSEGLDGNTIYF	TGCGCCAGCAGTGAGGGACTAGATGGAAACACCATATATTTT
TRBJ2-1	TRBV29-1	NA	NA	CSVGGAQGAQFF	TGCAGCGTTGGAGGCGCACAGGGTGCGCAGTTCTTC